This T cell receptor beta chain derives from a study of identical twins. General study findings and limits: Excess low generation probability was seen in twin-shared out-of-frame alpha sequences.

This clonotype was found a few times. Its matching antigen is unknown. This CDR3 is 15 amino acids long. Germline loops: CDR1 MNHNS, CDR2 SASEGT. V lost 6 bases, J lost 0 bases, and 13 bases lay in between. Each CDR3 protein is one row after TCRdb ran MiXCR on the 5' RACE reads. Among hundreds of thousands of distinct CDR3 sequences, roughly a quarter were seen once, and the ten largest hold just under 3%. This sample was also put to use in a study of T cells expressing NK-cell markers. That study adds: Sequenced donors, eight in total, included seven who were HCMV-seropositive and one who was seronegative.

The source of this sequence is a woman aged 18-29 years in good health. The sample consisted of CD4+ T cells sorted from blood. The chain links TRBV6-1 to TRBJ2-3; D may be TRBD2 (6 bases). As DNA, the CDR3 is TGTGCCAGCAGCCGAGAGCGGGCTAGCACAGATACGCAGTATTTT. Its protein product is CASSRERASTDTQYF.